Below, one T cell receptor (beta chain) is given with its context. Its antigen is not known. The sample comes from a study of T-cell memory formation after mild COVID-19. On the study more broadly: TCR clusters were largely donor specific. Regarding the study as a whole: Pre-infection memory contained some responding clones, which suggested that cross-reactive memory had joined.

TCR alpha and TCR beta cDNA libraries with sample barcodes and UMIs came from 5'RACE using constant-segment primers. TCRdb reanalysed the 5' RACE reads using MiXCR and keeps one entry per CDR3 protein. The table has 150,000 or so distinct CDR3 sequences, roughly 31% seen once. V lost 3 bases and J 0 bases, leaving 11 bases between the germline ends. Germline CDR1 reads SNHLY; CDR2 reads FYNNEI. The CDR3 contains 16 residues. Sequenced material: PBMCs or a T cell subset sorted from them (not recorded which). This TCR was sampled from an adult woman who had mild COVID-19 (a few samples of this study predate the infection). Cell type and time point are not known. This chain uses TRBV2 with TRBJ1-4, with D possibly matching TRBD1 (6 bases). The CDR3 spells CASSEWTEPTNEKLFF. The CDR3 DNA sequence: TGTGCCAGCAGTGAGTGGACAGAACCAACTAATGAAAAACTGTTTTTT.